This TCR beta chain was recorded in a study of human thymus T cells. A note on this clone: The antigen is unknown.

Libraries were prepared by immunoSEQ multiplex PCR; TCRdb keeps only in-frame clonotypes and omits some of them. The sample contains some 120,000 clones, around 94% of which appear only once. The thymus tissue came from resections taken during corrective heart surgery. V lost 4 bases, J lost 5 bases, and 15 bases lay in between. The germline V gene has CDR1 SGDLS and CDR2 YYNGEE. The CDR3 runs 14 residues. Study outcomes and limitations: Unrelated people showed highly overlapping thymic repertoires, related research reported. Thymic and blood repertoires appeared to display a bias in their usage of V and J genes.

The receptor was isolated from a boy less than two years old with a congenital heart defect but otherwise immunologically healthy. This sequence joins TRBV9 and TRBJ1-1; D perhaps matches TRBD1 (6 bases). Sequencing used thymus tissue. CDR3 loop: CASSPQQGRTEAFF. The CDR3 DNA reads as TGTGCCAGCAGCCCTCAACAGGGCCGGACTGAAGCTTTCTTT.